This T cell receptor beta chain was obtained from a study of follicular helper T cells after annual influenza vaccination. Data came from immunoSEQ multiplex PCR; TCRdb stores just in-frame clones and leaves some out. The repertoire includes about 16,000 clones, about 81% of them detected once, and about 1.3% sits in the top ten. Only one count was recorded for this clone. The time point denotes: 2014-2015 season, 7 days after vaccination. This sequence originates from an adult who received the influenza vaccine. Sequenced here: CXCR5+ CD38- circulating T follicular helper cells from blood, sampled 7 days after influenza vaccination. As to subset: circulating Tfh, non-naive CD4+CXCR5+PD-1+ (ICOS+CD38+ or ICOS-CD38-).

The chain's CDR3 is CASSGGTALYGYTF. The CDR3 DNA reads as TGCGCCAGCAGCGGGGGGACGGCTCTCTATGGCTACACCTTC. The J gene is TRBJ1-2, the V gene TRBV5-1, with D tentatively TRBD1 (5 bases). Deletions cut 4 bases from V and 4 bases from J, with 14 bases between. CDR1 is SGHRS and CDR2 is YFSETQ in the germline V gene. The CDR3 runs 14 residues.